These 28 T cell receptor beta chains were sequenced from one sample in a study of blood T cell repertoires in COVID-19. Sequencing was performed with immunoSEQ multiplex PCR; in TCRdb, only in-frame clones are kept and a portion is missing. The sample has about 300,000 clones, 75% to 90% seen once. Sequenced sample: PBMCs or T cells enriched from blood (not recorded which). These receptor sequences come from a young man who had recovered from COVID-19.

The genes are TRBV10-3 and TRBJ1-2; no clear D gene. Trimming took off 6 bases at V and 1 base at J, with 9 bases between the two ends. Per the germline V gene, CDR1 is ENHRY and CDR2 is SYGVKD. The CDR3 length is 13 residues. For the CDR3, the DNA is TGTGCCATCAGGCTAGGAAATAACTATGGCTACACCTTC. Translation: CAIRLGNNYGYTF.

The chain couples TRBV7-3 to TRBJ2-1; TRBD2 matches 8 bases. Germline trimming cut 5 bases from V and 0 bases from J; bases unmatched to any gene: 3. CDR3 length: 15 amino acids. Germline CDR1 is SGHTA and CDR2 is FQGTGA. The CDR3 DNA is TGTGCCAGCAGCCGCGGGGGGAACTCCTACAATGAGCAGTTCTTC. As protein: CASSRGGNSYNEQFF.

V is TRBV27 and J is TRBJ1-4; TRBD1 aligns across 10 bases. The V and J ends lost 2 bases and 6 bases, in that order; junction bases with no gene match: 3. Germline lookup yields CDR1 MNHEY and CDR2 SMNVEV (reference sequence). The CDR3 runs to 15 residues. CDR3 DNA sequence: TGTGCCAGCAGTTTACTCGGGACAGGGGATGAAAAACTGTTTTTT. This sequence encodes CASSLLGTGDEKLFF. Complete variable domain (other parts from reference TRBV27 and TRBJ1-4): EAQVTQNPRYLITVTGKKLTVTCSQNMNHEYMSWYRQDPGLGLRQIYYSMNVEVTDKGDVPEGYKVSRKEKRNFPLILESPSPNQTSLYFCASSLLGTGDEKLFFGSGTQLSVL.

This chain joins TRBV12-3 or TRBV12-4 and TRBJ1-2; TRBD1 might be the D (5 bases). This CDR3 comprises 13 residues. Trimming cost V 5 bases and J 4 bases, with 11 bases left between them. The CDR3 protein is CASSPGRVYGYTF. DNA for the CDR3: TGTGCCAGCAGTCCCGGCAGGGTCTATGGCTACACCTTC.

The chain combines TRBV18 with TRBJ1-2; TRBD1 might be the D (6 bases). Trimming cost V 3 bases and J 0 bases, with 8 bases left between them. The CDR3 is made up of 14 amino acids. Germline assignment: CDR1 KGHSH and CDR2 LQKENI. The CDR3 reads CASSPGATNYGYTF. DNA for the CDR3: TGTGCCAGCTCACCGGGGGCTACTAACTATGGCTACACCTTC.

This chain connects TRBV6-6 to TRBJ1-5, with D perhaps matching TRBD1 (6 bases). The ends were cut back, 5 bases at V and 6 bases at J, with 35 bases in the middle. The CDR3 is made up of 21 amino acids. CDR1 and CDR2 (germline): MNHNY, SVGAGI (reference sequence). The CDR3 DNA follows: TGTGCCAGCAGTCCCAGCCGACTCGGCCCGGTGTGGAACAGGGCATCTCAGCCCCAGCATTTT. Amino acids: CASSPSRLGPVWNRASQPQHF.

The CDR3 DNA sequence: TGTGCCAGCAGTCCCATAGGCCGGGGAGCTTTCTTT. This gives the protein CASSPIGRGAFF. The rearrangement uses TRBV6-6 and TRBJ1-1; no firm D call. The germline CDR1 and CDR2 sequences are MNHNY and SVGAGI (reference sequence). The CDR3 has 12 amino acids. V lost 5 bases, J lost 10 bases, and 14 bases lay in between.

This CDR3 reads CASSPLAGGYNEQFF. CDR3 sequence (DNA): TGCGCCAGCAGCCCACTAGCGGGGGGTTACAATGAGCAGTTCTTC. The V and J genes are TRBV4-3 and TRBJ2-1, with TRBD2 matching over 12 bases. The CDR3 runs 15 residues. CDR1 and CDR2 from the germline V gene are LGHNA and YSLEER. J lost 4 bases, V lost 4 bases, and 2 bases had no gene match.

This chain uses TRBV4-2 with TRBJ2-5; unclear D gene. V was pared by 0 bases and J by 4 bases, with 18 bases between. CDR3 size: 17 residues. Germline values: CDR1 LGHNA, CDR2 YNFKEQ. The CDR3 nucleotides are TGTGCCAGCAGCCAAGATATCCAGGAACCACTCCGAGAGACCCAGTACTTC. Its protein is CASSQDIQEPLRETQYF.

The gene calls are TRBV4-1 and TRBJ1-1, with D unclear. The CDR3 is 17 amino acids. The germline gives CDR1 MGHRA, CDR2 YSYEKL. With 1 base removed from V and 3 bases from J, the gap between germline ends came to 18 bases. This CDR3 reads CASSQGLAISEYTEAFF. As DNA, the CDR3 is TGCGCCAGCAGCCAAGGGTTGGCCATAAGCGAATACACTGAAGCTTTCTTT.

For the CDR3, the DNA is TGCGCCAGCAGCCGGGGACAGGACACCGGGGAGCTGTTTTTT. Encoded protein: CASSRGQDTGELFF. The genes are TRBV5-1 and TRBJ2-2; TRBD1 matches 8 bases. J lost 3 bases, V lost 4 bases, and 2 bases had no gene match. The germline CDR1 and CDR2 sequences are SGHRS and YFSETQ. The CDR3 extends over 14 amino acids.

The chain links TRBV6-4 to TRBJ2-1, with D tentatively TRBD2 (6 bases). Germline assignment: CDR1 MRHNA and CDR2 SNTAGT. V lost 3 bases, J lost 4 bases, and 13 bases lay in between. CDR3 length: 15 amino acids. CDR3 in DNA: TGTGCCAGCAGTGAAGAGGCGGGGAGGTACAATGAGCAGTTCTTC. Residues: CASSEEAGRYNEQFF.

The sample holds one count of this clone. J is TRBJ1-1 and V is TRBV3-1 (or the pseudogene TRBV3-2); no definite D call. Trimming took off 2 bases at V and 11 bases at J, with 15 bases between the two ends. Looked up from germline, CDR1 is LGHDT and CDR2 is YNNKEL (reference sequence). The CDR3 is 13 residues long. The CDR3 DNA sequence: TGTGCCAGCAGCCAAACGCCCAGTGGAGGCGCTTTCTTT. Protein sequence: CASSQTPSGGAFF.

The V gene is TRBV19, the J gene TRBJ2-6; D unclear. The V and J ends lost 6 bases and 1 base respectively, with 10 bases between them. The CDR3 sequence is 15 residues long. CDR1 and CDR2 from the germline V gene are LNHDA and SQIVND (reference sequence). CDR3 DNA sequence: TGTGCCAGTAGAATCTTCGGGTCTGGGGCCAACGTCCTGACTTTC. Translated: CASRIFGSGANVLTF.

The rearrangement links TRBV7-2 to TRBJ2-5, with 11 bases fitting TRBD2. Trimming removed 4 bases from V and 2 bases from J; junction bases left unmatched: 6. CDR1 is SGHTA and CDR2 is FQGNSA in the germline V gene. The CDR3 extends over 16 amino acids. The CDR3, as DNA: TGTGCCAGCAGCTCGGGACTAGCGGCTATACAAGAGACCCAGTACTTC. This translates into CASSSGLAAIQETQYF.

The chain combines TRBV4-1 with TRBJ2-5, with D possibly being TRBD2 (5 bases). The CDR3 has 14 amino acids. V lost 3 bases and J 5 bases, leaving 13 bases between the germline ends. Germline V gene lookup returns CDR1 MGHRA and CDR2 YSYEKL. CDR3: CASSHSVGWETQYF. For the CDR3, the DNA is TGCGCCAGCAGCCATAGCGTCGGGTGGGAGACCCAGTACTTC.

This chain joins TRBV2 and TRBJ1-5, with 7 bases aligning to TRBD1. Germline CDR1 reads SNHLY; CDR2 reads FYNNEI. V gave up 5 bases and J gave up 1 base; unmatched junction bases: 8. CDR3 length: 16 amino acids. The CDR3 protein is CASSFEGALSNQPQHF. In DNA, the CDR3 is TGTGCCAGCAGTTTCGAGGGGGCCTTAAGCAATCAGCCCCAGCATTTT.

The chain employs TRBV19 and TRBJ1-2, with D perhaps TRBD1 (5 bases). The CDR3 totals 12 residues. Trimming cost V 8 bases and J 6 bases, with 13 bases left between them. The V gene's germline CDR1 is LNHDA and CDR2 SQIVND (reference sequence). The CDR3 loop is CASGYRGDGYTF. CDR3 DNA: TGTGCCAGTGGGTATAGGGGTGATGGCTACACCTTC.

CDR3 sequence reads: CAISDWGGYNQPQHF. CDR3 DNA sequence: TGTGCCATCTCCGATTGGGGGGGCTACAATCAGCCCCAGCATTTT. The chain combines TRBV10-3 with TRBJ1-5, with D maybe TRBD1 (6 bases). Germline CDR1 is ENHRY and CDR2 is SYGVKD. Trimming pared 8 bases from V and 3 bases from J, leaving 17 bases between. CDR3 length: 15 residues.

The chain couples TRBV29-1 to TRBJ1-1, with no clear D. Trimming shortened V by 6 bases and J by 7 bases, and 21 bases separated the two germline ends. The CDR3 length is 14 residues. Germline V gene lookup returns CDR1 SQVTM and CDR2 ANQGSEA. CDR3 sequence reads: CSVNHEARFGEAFF. DNA of the CDR3: TGCAGCGTGAATCACGAGGCGAGGTTCGGTGAAGCTTTCTTT.

This chain links TRBV4-3 with TRBJ2-3; a weak D match, TRBD2 (6 bases). The V gene lost 2 bases and the J gene lost 2 bases, with 8 bases spanning the gap. This CDR3 contains 14 residues. Germline CDR1 and CDR2: LGHNA and YSLEER. Written as DNA, the CDR3 is TGCGCCAGCAGCCAACGGGGGTACACAGATACGCAGTATTTT. Its protein product is CASSQRGYTDTQYF.

This clone was counted a few times. The chain combines TRBV29-1 with TRBJ1-1; 10 bases line up with TRBD1. The CDR3 covers 13 residues. V was pared by 6 bases and J by 6 bases, with 7 bases of the junction left unmatched. Germline CDR1 and CDR2: SQVTM and ANQGSEA. CDR3 sequence: CSVKGQGGSEAFF. The CDR3 bases are TGCAGCGTCAAAGGACAGGGGGGGTCTGAAGCTTTCTTT.

This clone was counted a single time. The V and J genes are TRBV24-1 and TRBJ2-5, with 9 bases that match TRBD1. The germline CDR1 and CDR2 sequences are KGHDR and SFDVKD. The CDR3 has 14 amino acids. J gave up 4 bases and V 3 bases, and 2 bases lay outside the gene matches. The CDR3 DNA is TGTGCCACCAGTGATCCGGACAGGGGAGAGACCCAGTACTTC. Encoded protein: CATSDPDRGETQYF.

The V gene is TRBV7-9, the J gene TRBJ1-1, with D possibly matching TRBD1 (6 bases). Looked up from germline, CDR1 is SEHNR and CDR2 is FQNEAQ (reference sequence). This CDR3 contains 13 residues. The germline V and J ends were trimmed by 5 bases and 6 bases, with 13 bases remaining between them. The CDR3, as DNA: TGTGCCAGCAGCGAGGGACACGTAGCTGAAGCTTTCTTT. This gives the protein CASSEGHVAEAFF.

Regarding this clone: Different DNA sequences within this sample yield the same CDR3. The J gene is TRBJ2-1, the V gene TRBV24-1; D unclear. V was clipped by 6 bases and J by 6 bases, with 5 bases between them. The CDR3 sequence is 11 residues long. Germline CDR1 and CDR2: KGHDR and SFDVKD. The CDR3: CATSRGNEQFF. The CDR3 coding sequence is TGTGCCACCAGTCGCGGCAATGAGCAGTTCTTC.

The chain employs TRBV5-4 and TRBJ1-2, with unresolved D. The germline gives CDR1 SGHNT, CDR2 YYREEE (reference sequence). This CDR3 spans 13 amino acids. CDR3 sequence reads: CALSRGNNYGYTF. CDR3 bases: TGTGCTCTGAGTCGGGGAAACAACTATGGCTACACCTTC.

This clone was recorded once. The chain recombines TRBV5-1 with TRBJ2-7, with D possibly TRBD2 on 7 matching bases. CDR3 length: 12 residues. Germline lookup yields CDR1 SGHRS and CDR2 YFSETQ. V was shortened by 7 bases and J by 4 bases, with 12 bases between the two germline ends. This CDR3 reads CASRGGAYEQYF. The CDR3 DNA reads TGCGCCAGCCGAGGGGGGGCTTACGAGCAGTACTTC.

J is TRBJ1-1 and V is TRBV4-3; 8 positions match TRBD1. Germline values: CDR1 LGHNA, CDR2 YSLEER. This CDR3 has 15 residues. Trimming cost V 0 bases and J 6 bases; bases outside gene matches: 6. The CDR3 region has the DNA TGCGCCAGCAGCCAAGATGGGAACAGGGGGGCTGAAGCTTTCTTT. It is translated as CASSQDGNRGAEAFF.